This TCR beta chain is drawn from a study of chemoradiotherapy in HPV16-positive cancers. General study points: During treatment, candidate HPV-specific clones and E7-related motifs expanded in tumor.

Notes on this clone: The antigen is unknown.

This CDR3 has 13 residues. V was cut by 4 bases and J by 2 bases, with 7 bases left in between. Germline CDR1 is SGHDN and CDR2 is FVKESK. The method was immunoSEQ multiplex PCR; TCRdb's version includes in-frame clones alone and lacks a portion of them. Of about 35,000 clones in the sample, around 92% were seen once. The sequences come from blood, collected from a patient who underwent chemoradiotherapy. This receptor was identified in a human donor with HPV-associated anogenital cancer. The chain has TRBV14 and TRBJ2-3; no reliable D call. CDR3 DNA sequence: TGTGCCAGCAGCCTTTACAACACAGATACGCAGTATTTT. Translated, it gives CASSLYNTDTQYF.